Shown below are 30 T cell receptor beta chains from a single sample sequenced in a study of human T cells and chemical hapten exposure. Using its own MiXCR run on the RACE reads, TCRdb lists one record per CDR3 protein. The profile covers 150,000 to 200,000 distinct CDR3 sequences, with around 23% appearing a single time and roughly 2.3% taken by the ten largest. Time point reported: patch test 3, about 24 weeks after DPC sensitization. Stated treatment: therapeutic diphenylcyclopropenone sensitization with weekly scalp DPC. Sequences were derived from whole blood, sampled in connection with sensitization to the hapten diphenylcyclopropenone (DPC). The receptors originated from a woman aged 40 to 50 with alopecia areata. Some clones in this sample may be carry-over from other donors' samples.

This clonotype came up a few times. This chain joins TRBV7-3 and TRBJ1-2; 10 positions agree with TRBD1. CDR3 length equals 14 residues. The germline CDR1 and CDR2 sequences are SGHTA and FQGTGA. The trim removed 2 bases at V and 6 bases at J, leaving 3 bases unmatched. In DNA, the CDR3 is TGTGCCAGCAGCTTAGACAGGGGGCGAGATGGCTACACCTTC. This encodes CASSLDRGRDGYTF.

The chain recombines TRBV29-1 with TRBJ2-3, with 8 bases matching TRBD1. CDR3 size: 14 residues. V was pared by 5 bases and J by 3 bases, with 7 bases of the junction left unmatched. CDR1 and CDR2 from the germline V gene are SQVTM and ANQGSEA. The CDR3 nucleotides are TGCAGCGTTCCCGGGGACAGGCATACAGATACGCAGTATTTT. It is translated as CSVPGDRHTDTQYF.

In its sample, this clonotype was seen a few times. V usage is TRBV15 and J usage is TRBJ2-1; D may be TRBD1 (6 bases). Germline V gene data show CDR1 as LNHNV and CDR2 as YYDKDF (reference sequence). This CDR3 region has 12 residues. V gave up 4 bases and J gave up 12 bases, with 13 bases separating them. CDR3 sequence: CATSKFAQGQFF. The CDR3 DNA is TGTGCCACCAGCAAGTTTGCACAGGGGCAGTTCTTC.

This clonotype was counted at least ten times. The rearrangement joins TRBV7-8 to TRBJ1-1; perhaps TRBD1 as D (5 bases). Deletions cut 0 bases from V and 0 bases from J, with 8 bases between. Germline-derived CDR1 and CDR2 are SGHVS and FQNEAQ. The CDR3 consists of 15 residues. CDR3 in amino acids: CASSLAGGVNTEAFF. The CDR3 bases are TGTGCCAGCAGCTTAGCGGGGGGGGTGAACACTGAAGCTTTCTTT.

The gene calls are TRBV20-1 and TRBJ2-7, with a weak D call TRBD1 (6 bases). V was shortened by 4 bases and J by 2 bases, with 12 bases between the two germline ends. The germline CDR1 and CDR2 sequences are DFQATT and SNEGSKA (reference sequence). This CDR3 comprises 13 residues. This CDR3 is CSAKGHGPYEQYF. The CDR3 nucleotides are TGCAGTGCTAAGGGACACGGCCCCTACGAGCAGTACTTC.

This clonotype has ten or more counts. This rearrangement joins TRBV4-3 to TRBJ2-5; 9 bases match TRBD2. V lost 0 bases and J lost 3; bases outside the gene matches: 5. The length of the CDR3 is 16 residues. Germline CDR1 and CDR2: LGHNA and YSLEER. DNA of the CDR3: TGCGCCAGCAGCCAAGATTGGGCTAGCGGGGAAGAGACCCAGTACTTC. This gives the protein CASSQDWASGEETQYF.

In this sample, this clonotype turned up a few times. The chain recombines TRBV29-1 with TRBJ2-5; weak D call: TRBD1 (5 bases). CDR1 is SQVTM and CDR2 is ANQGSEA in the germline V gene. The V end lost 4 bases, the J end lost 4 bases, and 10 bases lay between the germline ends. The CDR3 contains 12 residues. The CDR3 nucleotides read TGCAGCGTTGCAGGCAGGGTAGAGACCCAGTACTTC. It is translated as CSVAGRVETQYF.

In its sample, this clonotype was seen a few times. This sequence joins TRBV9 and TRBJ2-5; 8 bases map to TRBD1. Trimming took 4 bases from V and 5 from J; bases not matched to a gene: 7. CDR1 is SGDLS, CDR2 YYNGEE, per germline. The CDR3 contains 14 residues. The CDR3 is CASSRPGGSETQYF. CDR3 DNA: TGTGCCAGCAGCAGACCAGGGGGCAGTGAGACCCAGTACTTC.

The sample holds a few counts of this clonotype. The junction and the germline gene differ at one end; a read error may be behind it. The chain's CDR3 is CASSLAGADTGELFF. DNA for the CDR3: TGTGCCAGCAGCTTAGCAGGGGCGGACACCGGGGAGTTGTTTTTT. The chain couples TRBV7-9 to TRBJ2-2; the D call may be TRBD1 or TRBD2 (5 bases each). This CDR3 is 15 amino acids long. CDR1 SEHNR and CDR2 FQNEAQ come from the germline V gene (reference sequence).

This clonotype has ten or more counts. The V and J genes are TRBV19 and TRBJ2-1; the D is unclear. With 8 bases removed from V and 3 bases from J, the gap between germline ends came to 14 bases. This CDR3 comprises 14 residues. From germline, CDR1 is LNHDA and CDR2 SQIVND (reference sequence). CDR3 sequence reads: CASRPADSYNEQFF. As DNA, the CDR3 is TGTGCCAGTCGCCCCGCGGATAGCTACAATGAGCAGTTCTTC.

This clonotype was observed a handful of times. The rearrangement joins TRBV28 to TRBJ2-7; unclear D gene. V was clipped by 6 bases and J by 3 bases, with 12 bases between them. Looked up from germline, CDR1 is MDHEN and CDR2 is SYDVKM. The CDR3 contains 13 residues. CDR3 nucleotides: TGTGCCAGCAGCCCGTCGAGATACTACGAGCAGTACTTC. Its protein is CASSPSRYYEQYF.

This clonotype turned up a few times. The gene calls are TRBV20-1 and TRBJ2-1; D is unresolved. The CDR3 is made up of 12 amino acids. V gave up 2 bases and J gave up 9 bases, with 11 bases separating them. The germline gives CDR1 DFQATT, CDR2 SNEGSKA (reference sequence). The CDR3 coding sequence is TGCAGTGCTAGAATGACTGCAGGTGAGCAGTTCTTC. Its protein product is CSARMTAGEQFF.

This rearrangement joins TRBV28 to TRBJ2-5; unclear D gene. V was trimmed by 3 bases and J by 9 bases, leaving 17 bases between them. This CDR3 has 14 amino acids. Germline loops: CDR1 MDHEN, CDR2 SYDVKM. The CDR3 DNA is TGTGCCAGCAGTTTTCAACGGGCTCGCGGAGCCCAGTACTTC. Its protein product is CASSFQRARGAQYF.

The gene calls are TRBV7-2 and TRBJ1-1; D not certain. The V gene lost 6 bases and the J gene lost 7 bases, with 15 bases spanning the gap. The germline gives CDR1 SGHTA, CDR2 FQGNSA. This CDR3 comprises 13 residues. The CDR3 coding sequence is TGTGCCAGCAGGCCCGCGGGTGTGGGTGAAGCTTTCTTT. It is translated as CASRPAGVGEAFF.

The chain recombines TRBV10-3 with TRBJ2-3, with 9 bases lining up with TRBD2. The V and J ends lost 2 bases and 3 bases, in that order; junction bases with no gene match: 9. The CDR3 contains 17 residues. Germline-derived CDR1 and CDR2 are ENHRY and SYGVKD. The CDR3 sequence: CAISEPPGLASTDTQYF. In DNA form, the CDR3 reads TGTGCCATCAGTGAGCCACCGGGACTAGCTTCGACAGATACGCAGTATTTT.

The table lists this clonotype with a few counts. In DNA, the CDR3 is TGTGCCAGCAGTTTAGGGGGCATGAGAGAGACCCAGTACTTC. It encodes CASSLGGMRETQYF. J is TRBJ2-5 and V is TRBV28; the D gene is possibly TRBD1 (6 bases). The CDR3 covers 14 residues. Per germline, CDR1 MDHEN and CDR2 SYDVKM. V was shortened by 2 bases and J by 4 bases, with 11 bases between the two germline ends.

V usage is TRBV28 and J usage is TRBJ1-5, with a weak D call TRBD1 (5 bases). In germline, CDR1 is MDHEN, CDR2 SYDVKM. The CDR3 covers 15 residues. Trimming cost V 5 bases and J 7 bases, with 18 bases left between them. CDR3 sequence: CASSAPGRRSQPQHF. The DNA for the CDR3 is TGTGCCAGCAGTGCTCCGGGACGGAGGTCCCAGCCCCAGCATTTT. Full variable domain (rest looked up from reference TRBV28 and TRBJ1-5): DVKVTQSSRYLVKRTGEKVFLECVQDMDHENMFWYRQDPGLGLRLIYFSYDVKMKEKGDIPEGYSVSREKKERFSLILESASTNQTSMYLCASSAPGRRSQPQHFGDGTRLSIL.

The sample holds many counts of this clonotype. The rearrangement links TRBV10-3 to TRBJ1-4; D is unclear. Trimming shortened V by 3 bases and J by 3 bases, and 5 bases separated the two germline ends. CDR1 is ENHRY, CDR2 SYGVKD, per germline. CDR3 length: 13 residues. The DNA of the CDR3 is TGTGCCATCAGTGATACAGCTAATGAAAAACTGTTTTTT. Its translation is CAISDTANEKLFF.

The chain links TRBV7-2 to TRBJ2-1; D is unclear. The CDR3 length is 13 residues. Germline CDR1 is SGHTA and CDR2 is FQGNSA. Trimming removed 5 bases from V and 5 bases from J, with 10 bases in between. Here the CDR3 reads CASSQSRDNEQFF. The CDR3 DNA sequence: TGTGCCAGCAGCCAGTCCCGGGACAATGAGCAGTTCTTC.

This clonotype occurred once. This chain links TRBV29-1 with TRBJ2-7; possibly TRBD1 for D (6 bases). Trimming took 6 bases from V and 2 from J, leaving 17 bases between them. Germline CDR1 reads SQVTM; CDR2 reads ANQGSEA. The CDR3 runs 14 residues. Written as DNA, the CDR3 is TGCAGCGTCGCCATAGGACAGAAACCCTACGAGCAGTACTTC. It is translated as CSVAIGQKPYEQYF.

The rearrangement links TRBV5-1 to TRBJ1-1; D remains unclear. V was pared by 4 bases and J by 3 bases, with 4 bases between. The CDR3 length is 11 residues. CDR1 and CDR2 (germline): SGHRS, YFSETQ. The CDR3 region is CASSRDTEAFF. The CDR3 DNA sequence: TGCGCCAGCAGCAGGGACACTGAAGCTTTCTTT.

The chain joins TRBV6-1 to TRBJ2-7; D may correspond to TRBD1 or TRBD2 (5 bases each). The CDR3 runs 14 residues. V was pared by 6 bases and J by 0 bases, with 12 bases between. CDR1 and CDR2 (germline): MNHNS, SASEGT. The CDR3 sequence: CASRLSGSSYEQYF. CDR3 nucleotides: TGTGCCAGCAGACTGTCAGGGAGCTCCTACGAGCAGTACTTC.

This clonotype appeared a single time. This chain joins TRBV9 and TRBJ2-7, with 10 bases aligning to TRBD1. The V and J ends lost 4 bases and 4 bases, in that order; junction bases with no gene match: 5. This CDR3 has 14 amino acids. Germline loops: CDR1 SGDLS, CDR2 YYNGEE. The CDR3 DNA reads TGTGCCAGCAGCTTCTCGGGACAGGGGTACGAGCAGTACTTC. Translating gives CASSFSGQGYEQYF.

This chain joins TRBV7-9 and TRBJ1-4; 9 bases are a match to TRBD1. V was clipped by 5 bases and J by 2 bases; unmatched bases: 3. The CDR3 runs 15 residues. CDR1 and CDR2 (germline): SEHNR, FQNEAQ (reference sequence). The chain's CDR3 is CASSLGTGTNEKLFF. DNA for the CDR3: TGTGCCAGCAGCCTTGGGACAGGGACTAATGAAAAACTGTTTTTT.

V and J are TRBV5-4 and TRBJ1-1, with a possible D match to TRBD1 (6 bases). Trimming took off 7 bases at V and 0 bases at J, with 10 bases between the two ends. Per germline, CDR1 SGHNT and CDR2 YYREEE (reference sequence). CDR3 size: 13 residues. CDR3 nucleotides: TGTGCCAGCCAGGGGACTTTGAACACTGAAGCTTTCTTT. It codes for CASQGTLNTEAFF.

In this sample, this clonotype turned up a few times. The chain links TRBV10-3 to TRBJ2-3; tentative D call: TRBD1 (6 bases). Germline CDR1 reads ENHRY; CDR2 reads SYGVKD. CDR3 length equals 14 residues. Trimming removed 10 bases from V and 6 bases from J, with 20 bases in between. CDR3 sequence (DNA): TGTGCCAGCGGTAGGGGGTCACCTTGGGATACGCAGTATTTT. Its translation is CASGRGSPWDTQYF.

CDR3 amino acids: CASSSLGAQYF. CDR3 nucleotide sequence: TGCGCCAGCAGCTCCCTTGGGGCCCAGTACTTC. This chain links TRBV4-1 with TRBJ2-5, with unresolved D. Germline V gene lookup returns CDR1 MGHRA and CDR2 YSYEKL. V was trimmed by 5 bases and J by 9 bases, leaving 10 bases between them. The CDR3 runs to 11 residues.

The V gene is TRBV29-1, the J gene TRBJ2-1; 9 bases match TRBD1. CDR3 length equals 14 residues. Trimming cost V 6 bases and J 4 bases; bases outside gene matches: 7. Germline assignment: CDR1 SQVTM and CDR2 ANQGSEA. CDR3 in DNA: TGCAGCGTATACTGGGGACAGGGATACAATGAGCAGTTCTTC. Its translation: CSVYWGQGYNEQFF.

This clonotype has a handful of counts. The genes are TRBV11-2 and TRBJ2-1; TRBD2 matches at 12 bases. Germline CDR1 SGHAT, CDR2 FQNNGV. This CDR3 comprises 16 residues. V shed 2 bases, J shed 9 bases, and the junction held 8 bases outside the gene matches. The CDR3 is CASSLLLAGGVAEQFF. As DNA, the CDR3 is TGTGCCAGCAGCTTACTACTAGCGGGAGGTGTGGCTGAGCAGTTCTTC.

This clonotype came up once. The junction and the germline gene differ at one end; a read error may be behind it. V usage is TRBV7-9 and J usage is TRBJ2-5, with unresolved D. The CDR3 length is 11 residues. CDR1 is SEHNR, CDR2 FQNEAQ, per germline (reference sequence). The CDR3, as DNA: TGTGCCAGCAGCTTAGACGAGACCCGGTACTTC. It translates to CASSLDETRYF. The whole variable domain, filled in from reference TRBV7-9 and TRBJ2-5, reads DTGVSQNPRHKITKRGQNVTFRCDPISEHNRLYWYRQTLGQGPEFLTYFQNEAQLEKSRLLSDRFSAERPKGSFSTLEIQRTEQGDSAMYLCASSLDETRYFGPGTRLLVL.